This T cell receptor (beta chain) was profiled in a study of T cell responses to AZD1222 COVID-19 vaccine. Clones were read by immunoSEQ multiplex PCR, and TCRdb kept only the in-frame ones, dropping some. Here the sample spans 60,000 to 75,000 clones, over 85% being singletons. The germline CDR1 and CDR2 sequences are ENHRY and SYGVKD. V gave up 5 bases and J gave up 1 base; unmatched junction bases: 7. This CDR3 spans 16 amino acids. The clonotype was recovered from an adult in good health. The chain links TRBV10-3 to TRBJ1-1, with 10 bases fitting TRBD1. Sample: peripheral blood, taken on day 0 of AZD1222 vaccination. The CDR3, as DNA: TGTGCCATCAGTCCCGGGACAGGGGCACCGAACACTGAAGCTTTCTTT. This sequence encodes CAISPGTGAPNTEAFF.